Listed below are T cell receptor beta chains from one sample, sequenced in a study of spatial heterogeneity in lung cancer. One entry per CDR3 protein, called by TCRdb with MiXCR from the 5' RACE reads. The sample has a few thousand distinct CDR3 sequences, approximately 2% seen once. This material consisted of normal lung tissue next to the tumor, taken at surgery. The receptors were sampled from a male donor with early-stage non-small cell lung cancer. The CDR3 runs from the conserved cysteine through the conserved F or W. D genes are given only for firm matches. Not every row has a clone size; where given, it reads once, few, many or a size class.

TRBJ2-1 | TRBV15 | medium-sized | 14 | . | TGTGCCACCAGCAGAGAAGCAGGCAGCAATGAGCAGTTCTTC | CATSREAGSNEQFF
TRBJ2-7 | TRBV20-1 | medium-sized | 15 | . | TGCAGTGCCCCTAACAGGGAAAGGTCGGTCTACGAGCAGTACTTC | CSAPNRERSVYEQYF
TRBJ1-4 | TRBV28 | medium-sized | 15 | . | TGTGCCAGCAGTTTTTTGGGACGGGGCTATGAAAAACTGTTTTTT | CASSFLGRGYEKLFF
TRBJ2-5 | TRBV11-3 | medium-sized | 15 | TRBD1 | TGTGCCAGCAGCTCCGCTTACAGGGGGCGAGAGACCCAGTACTTC | CASSSAYRGRETQYF
TRBJ2-7 | TRBV20-1 | . | 13 | TRBD2 | TGCAGTGCTAGCGGGGGGGGCCGCTACGAGCAGTACTTC | CSASGGGRYEQYF
TRBJ2-7 | TRBV20-1 | medium-sized | 15 | . | TGCAGTGCTAGAGATAGAGGGGTCCTCGCCTACGAGCAGTACTTC | CSARDRGVLAYEQYF
TRBJ2-3 | TRBV7-2 | few | 15 | TRBD2 | TGTGCCAGCAGAGAGCGGGGGGGGGGCACAGATACGCAGTATTTT | CASRERGGGTDTQYF
TRBJ1-1 | TRBV7-9 | medium-sized | 14 | . | TGTGCCAGCAGCTTAGCTGGGGTGAACACTGAAGCTTTCTTT | CASSLAGVNTEAFF
TRBJ2-1 | TRBV7-7 | medium-sized | 15 | TRBD1 | TGTGCTAGCAGCTCCGGACAGGGGACGTACAATGAGCAGTTCTTC | CASSSGQGTYNEQFF
TRBJ1-1 | TRBV27 | medium-sized | 13 | . | TGTGGGACGAAATCCCTGGGAGGCACTGAAGCTTTCTTT | CGTKSLGGTEAFF
TRBJ1-4 | TRBV6-5 | medium-sized | 15 | TRBD1 | TGTGCCAGCAGCACGGGACAGCGAAATAATGAAAAACTGTTTTTT | CASSTGQRNNEKLFF
TRBJ2-1 | TRBV7-8 | medium-sized | 17 | TRBD2 | TGTGCCAGCAGCTTAGGATCACTAGCGGGGGGGAACAATGAGCAGTTCTTC | CASSLGSLAGGNNEQFF